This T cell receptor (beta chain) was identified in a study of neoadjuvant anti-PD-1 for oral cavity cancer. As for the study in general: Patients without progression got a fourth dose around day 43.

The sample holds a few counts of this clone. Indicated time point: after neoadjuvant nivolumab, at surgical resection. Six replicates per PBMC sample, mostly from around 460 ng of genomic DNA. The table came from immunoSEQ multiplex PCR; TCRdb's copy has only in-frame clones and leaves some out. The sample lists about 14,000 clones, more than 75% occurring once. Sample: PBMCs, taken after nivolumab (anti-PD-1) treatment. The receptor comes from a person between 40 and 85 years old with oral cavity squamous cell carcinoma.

CDR3 protein: CASSHPGQGAETQYF. CDR3 sequence (DNA): TGCGCCAGCAGCCACCCGGGACAGGGTGCGGAGACCCAGTACTTC. V usage is TRBV5-1 and J usage is TRBJ2-5; 9 nucleotides match TRBD1. The junction had 9 bases not matched to a gene; V was cut back by 4 bases and J by 5 bases. The CDR3 has 15 residues. CDR1 is SGHRS and CDR2 is YFSETQ in the germline V gene. The full variable domain, in which reference TRBV5-1 and TRBJ2-5 provide the parts outside the CDR3, is KAGVTQTPRYLIKTRGQQVTLSCSPISGHRSVSWYQQTPGQGLQFLFEYFSETQRNKGNFPGRFSGRQFSNSRSEMNVSTLELGDSALYLCASSHPGQGAETQYFGPGTRLLVL.